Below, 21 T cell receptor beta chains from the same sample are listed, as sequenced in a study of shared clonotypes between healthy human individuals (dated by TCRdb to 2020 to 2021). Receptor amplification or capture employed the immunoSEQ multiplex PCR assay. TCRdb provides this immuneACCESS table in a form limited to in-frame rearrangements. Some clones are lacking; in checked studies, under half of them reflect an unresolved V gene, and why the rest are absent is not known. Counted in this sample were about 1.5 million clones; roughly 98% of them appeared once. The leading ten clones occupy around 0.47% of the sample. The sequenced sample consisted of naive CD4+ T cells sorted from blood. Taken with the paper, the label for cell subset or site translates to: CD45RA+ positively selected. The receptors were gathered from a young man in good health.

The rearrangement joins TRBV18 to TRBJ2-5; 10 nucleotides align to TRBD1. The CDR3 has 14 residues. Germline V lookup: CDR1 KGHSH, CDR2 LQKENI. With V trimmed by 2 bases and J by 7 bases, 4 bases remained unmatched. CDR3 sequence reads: CASSPSGQGLTQYF. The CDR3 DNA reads TGTGCCAGCTCACCATCGGGACAGGGGTTGACCCAGTACTTC.

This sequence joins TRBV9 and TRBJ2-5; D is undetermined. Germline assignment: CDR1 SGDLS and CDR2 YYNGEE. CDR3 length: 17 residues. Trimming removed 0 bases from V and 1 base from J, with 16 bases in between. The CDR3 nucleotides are TGTGCCAGCAGCGTAGGGCCAGGTGGGCTATCCCAAGAGACCCAGTACTTC. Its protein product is CASSVGPGGLSQETQYF.

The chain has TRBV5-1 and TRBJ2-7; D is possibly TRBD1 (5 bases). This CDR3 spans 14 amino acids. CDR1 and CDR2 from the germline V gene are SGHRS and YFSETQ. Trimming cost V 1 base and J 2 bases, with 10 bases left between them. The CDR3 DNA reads TGCGCCAGCAGCTTGTTTCAGGACACCTACGAGCAGTACTTC. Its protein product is CASSLFQDTYEQYF.

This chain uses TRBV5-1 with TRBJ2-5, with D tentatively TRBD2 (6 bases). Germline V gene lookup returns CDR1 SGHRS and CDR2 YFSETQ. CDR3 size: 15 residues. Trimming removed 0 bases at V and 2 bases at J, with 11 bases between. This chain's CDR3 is CASSLGLRDQETQYF. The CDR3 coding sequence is TGCGCCAGCAGCTTGGGGCTGCGGGATCAAGAGACCCAGTACTTC.

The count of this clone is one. The CDR3 DNA follows: TGTGCCAGCAGCGTAACGCTAGCGGGAACAGATACGCAGTATTTT. Protein sequence: CASSVTLAGTDTQYF. The chain combines TRBV9 with TRBJ2-3; 9 positions match TRBD2. This CDR3 has 15 amino acids. Germline assignment: CDR1 SGDLS and CDR2 YYNGEE. V gave up 1 base and J gave up 3 bases; unmatched junction bases: 3.

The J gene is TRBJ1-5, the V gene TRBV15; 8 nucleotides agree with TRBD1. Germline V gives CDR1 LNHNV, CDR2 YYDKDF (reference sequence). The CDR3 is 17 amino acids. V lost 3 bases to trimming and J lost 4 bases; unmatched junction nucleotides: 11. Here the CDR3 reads CATSRIGQGPSNQPQHF. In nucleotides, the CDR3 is TGTGCCACCAGCAGGATTGGACAGGGTCCCTCAAATCAGCCCCAGCATTTT.

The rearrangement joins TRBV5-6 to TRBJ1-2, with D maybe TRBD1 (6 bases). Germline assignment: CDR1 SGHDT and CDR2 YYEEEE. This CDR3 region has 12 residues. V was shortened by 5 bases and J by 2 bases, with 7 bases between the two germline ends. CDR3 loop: CASRDRNYGYTF. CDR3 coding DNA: TGTGCCAGCAGGGACAGAAACTATGGCTACACCTTC. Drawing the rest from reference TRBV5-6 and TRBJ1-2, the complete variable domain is DAGVTQSPTHLIKTRGQQVTLRCSPKSGHDTVSWYQQALGQGPQFIFQYYEEEERQRGNFPDRFSGHQFPNYSSELNVNALLLGDSALYLCASRDRNYGYTFGSGTRLTVV.

The CDR3 region has the DNA TGTGCCAGCAGCCAAGAAGTCTTTCTAGGGGAGCAGTACTTC. Protein sequence: CASSQEVFLGEQYF. This chain joins TRBV14 and TRBJ2-7; D is uncertain. The V gene's germline CDR1 is SGHDN and CDR2 FVKESK. Between the trimmed V and J ends, which lost 0 bases and 7 bases, there was a span of 13 bases. The CDR3 consists of 14 residues. Together with reference TRBV14 and TRBJ2-7, the CDR3 gives the full variable domain: EAGVTQFPSHSVIEKGQTVTLRCDPISGHDNLYWYRRVMGKEIKFLLHFVKESKQDESGMPNNRFLAERTGGTYSTLKVQPAELEDSGVYFCASSQEVFLGEQYFGPGTRLTVT.

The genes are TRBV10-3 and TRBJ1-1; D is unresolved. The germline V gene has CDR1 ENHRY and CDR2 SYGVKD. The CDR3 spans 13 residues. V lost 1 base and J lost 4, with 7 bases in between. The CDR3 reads CAISEWAGTEAFF. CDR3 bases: TGTGCCATCAGTGAGTGGGCGGGCACTGAAGCTTTCTTT.

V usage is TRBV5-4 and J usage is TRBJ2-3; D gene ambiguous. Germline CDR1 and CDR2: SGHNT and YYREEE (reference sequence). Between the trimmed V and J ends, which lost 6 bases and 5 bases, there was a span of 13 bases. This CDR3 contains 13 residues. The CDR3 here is CASKPNIGDTQYF. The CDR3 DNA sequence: TGTGCCAGCAAACCCAACATCGGAGATACGCAGTATTTT. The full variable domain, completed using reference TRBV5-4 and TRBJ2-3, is ETGVTQSPTHLIKTRGQQVTLRCSSQSGHNTVSWYQQALGQGPQFIFQYYREEENGRGNFPPRFSGLQFPNYSSELNVNALELDDSALYLCASKPNIGDTQYFGPGTRLTVL.

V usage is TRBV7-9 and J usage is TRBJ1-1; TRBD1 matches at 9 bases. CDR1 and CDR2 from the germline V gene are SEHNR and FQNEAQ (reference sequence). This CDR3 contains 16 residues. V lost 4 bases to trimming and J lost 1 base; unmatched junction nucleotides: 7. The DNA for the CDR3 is TGTGCCAGCAGCTCACAGGGGGCCCCCCGGAACACTGAAGCTTTCTTT. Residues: CASSSQGAPRNTEAFF.

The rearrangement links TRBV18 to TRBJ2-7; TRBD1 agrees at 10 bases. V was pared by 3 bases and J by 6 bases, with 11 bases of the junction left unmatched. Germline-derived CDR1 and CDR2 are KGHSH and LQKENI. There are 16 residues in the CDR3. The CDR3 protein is CASSPFRDRGSGEQYF. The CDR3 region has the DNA TGTGCCAGCTCACCGTTCCGGGACAGGGGATCGGGCGAGCAGTACTTC.

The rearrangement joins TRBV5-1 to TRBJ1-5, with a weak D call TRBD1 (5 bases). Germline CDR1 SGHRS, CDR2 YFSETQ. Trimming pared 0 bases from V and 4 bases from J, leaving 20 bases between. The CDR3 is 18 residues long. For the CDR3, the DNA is TGCGCCAGCAGCTTGGAGGGGCGGAGTTACAGGCGGAATCAGCCCCAGCATTTT. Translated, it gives CASSLEGRSYRRNQPQHF.

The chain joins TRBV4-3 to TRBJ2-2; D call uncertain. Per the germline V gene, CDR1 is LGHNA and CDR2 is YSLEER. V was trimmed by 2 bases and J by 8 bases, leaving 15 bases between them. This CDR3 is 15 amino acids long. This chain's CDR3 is CASSQSRPVGGELFF. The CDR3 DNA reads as TGCGCCAGCAGCCAATCCCGACCTGTTGGTGGGGAGCTGTTTTTT.

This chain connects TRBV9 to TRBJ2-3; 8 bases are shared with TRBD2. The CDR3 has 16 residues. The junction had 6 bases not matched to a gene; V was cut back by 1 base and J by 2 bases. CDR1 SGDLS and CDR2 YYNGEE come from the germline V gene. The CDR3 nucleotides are TGTGCCAGCAGCGTACTCCGGGAGGGATTCACAGATACGCAGTATTTT. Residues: CASSVLREGFTDTQYF.

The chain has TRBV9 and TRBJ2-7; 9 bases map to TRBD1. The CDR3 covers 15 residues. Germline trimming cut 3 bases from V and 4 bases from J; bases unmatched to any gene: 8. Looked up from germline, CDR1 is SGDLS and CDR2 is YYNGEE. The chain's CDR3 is CASSGAGTGIYEQYF. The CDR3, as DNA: TGTGCCAGCAGCGGAGCCGGGACAGGGATTTACGAGCAGTACTTC.

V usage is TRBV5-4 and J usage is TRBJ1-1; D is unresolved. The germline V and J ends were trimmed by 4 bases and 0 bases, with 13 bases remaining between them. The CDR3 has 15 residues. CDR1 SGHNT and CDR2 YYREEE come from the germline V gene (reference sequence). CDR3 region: CASSNNRALNTEAFF. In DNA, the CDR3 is TGTGCCAGCAGCAACAATCGGGCCCTGAACACTGAAGCTTTCTTT. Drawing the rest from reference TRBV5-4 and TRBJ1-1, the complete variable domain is ETGVTQSPTHLIKTRGQQVTLRCSSQSGHNTVSWYQQALGQGPQFIFQYYREEENGRGNFPPRFSGLQFPNYSSELNVNALELDDSALYLCASSNNRALNTEAFFGQGTRLTVV.

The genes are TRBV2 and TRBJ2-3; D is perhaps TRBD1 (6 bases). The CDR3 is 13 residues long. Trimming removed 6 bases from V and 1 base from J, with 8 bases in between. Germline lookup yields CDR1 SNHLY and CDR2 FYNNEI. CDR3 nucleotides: TGTGCCAGCAGGCCAGGGGGCACAGATACGCAGTATTTT. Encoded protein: CASRPGGTDTQYF.

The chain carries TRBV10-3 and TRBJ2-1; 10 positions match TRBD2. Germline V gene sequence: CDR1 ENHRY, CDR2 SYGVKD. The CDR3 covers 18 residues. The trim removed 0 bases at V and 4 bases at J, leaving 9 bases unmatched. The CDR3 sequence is CAISESPLAGVLYNEQFF. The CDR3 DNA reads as TGTGCCATCAGTGAGTCCCCCCTAGCGGGAGTACTTTACAATGAGCAGTTCTTC.

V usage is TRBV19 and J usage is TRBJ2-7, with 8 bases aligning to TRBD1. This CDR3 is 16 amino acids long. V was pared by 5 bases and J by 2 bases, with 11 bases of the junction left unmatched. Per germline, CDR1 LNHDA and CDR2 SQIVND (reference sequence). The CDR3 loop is CASSLKATGVTYEQYF. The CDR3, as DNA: TGTGCCAGTAGTCTCAAGGCGACAGGGGTAACCTACGAGCAGTACTTC.

The CDR3 here is CASSPPGKNTGELFF. The DNA for the CDR3 is TGTGCCAGCTCACCACCCGGAAAGAACACCGGGGAGCTGTTTTTT. The chain combines TRBV18 with TRBJ2-2; D gene unclear. This CDR3 has 15 residues. The V gene's germline CDR1 is KGHSH and CDR2 LQKENI. The germline V and J ends were trimmed by 0 bases and 1 base, with 6 bases remaining between them.